The T cell receptor beta chain under discussion was sequenced for a study of graft-versus-host responses after intestinal transplantation. The overall study: Recipients obtained multivisceral, liver-intestinal, or isolated intestinal transplants. Tacrolimus plus steroids were given to all recipients for about three years, preceded by anti-thymocyte globulin induction. General observations from the study: Recipient marrow harbored GvH clones, some of which surfaced first in ileum or blood. Allograft clonal ratios (graft-versus-host to host-versus-graft) were high in patients who had graft-donor T cell macrochimerism.

Clones were sequenced by immunoSEQ multiplex PCR, and TCRdb holds only the in-frame ones, with some missing. The sample includes around 120,000 clones, 95% of them seen just once. Germline loops: CDR1 LNHDA, CDR2 SQIVND (reference sequence). This CDR3 comprises 15 residues. V was clipped by 1 base and J by 5 bases, with 12 bases between them. Regarding this clone: Its antigen is not identified.

The rearrangement links TRBV19 to TRBJ1-5; tentatively, D is TRBD1 (5 bases). The source was unstimulated CD8+ T cells sorted from spleen or lymph node cells, collected before intestinal transplant. The TCR originated in a human donor who received an intestinal transplant. The chain's CDR3 is CASSIGGSPHQPQHF. The CDR3 DNA sequence: TGTGCCAGTAGTATAGGGGGCAGCCCCCATCAGCCCCAGCATTTT.